Presented here are 23 T cell receptor beta chains from one specimen sequenced in a study of OX40 agonist ivuxolimab in advanced cancers. TCRdb's table, derived via immunoSEQ multiplex PCR, lists solely in-frame clones and lacks some. The data contain around 100,000 clones, about 89% of them seen just once; the ten biggest clones take up approximately 0.16%. Sequencing used CD4+ or CD8+ T cells sorted from blood, obtained in a trial of the OX40 agonist ivuxolimab. These receptor sequences come from an adult with an advanced solid tumor such as melanoma, head and neck, liver or kidney cancer.

V is TRBV10-3 and J is TRBJ1-2; 9 nucleotides match TRBD1. The CDR3 extends over 13 amino acids. V trimming: 10 bases; J trimming: 5 bases; junction bases outside the gene matches: 8. Germline V gene data show CDR1 as ENHRY and CDR2 as SYGVKD. The CDR3 DNA is TGTGCCACCCCCCGTGGACAGGGGTATGGCTACACCTTC. Translating gives CATPRGQGYGYTF.

The chain uses TRBV30 and TRBJ2-7, with a weak D call TRBD1 (6 bases). CDR1 is GTSNPN, CDR2 SVGIG, per germline (reference sequence). This CDR3 has 13 amino acids. Trimming took off 2 bases at V and 4 bases at J, with 12 bases between the two ends. The CDR3 loop is CAWSPGQKYEQYF. The CDR3 DNA follows: TGTGCCTGGAGTCCCGGACAGAAGTACGAGCAGTACTTC.

The rearrangement joins TRBV21-1 to TRBJ2-5; the listed D gene, TRBD2, was not tested against the DNA. TRBV21-1 is designated a pseudogene. This CDR3 has 14 residues. The CDR3: CASSKAEVRETQYF. In nucleotides, the CDR3 is TGTGCCAGCAGCAAAGCGGAGGTCCGGGAGACCCAGTACTTC.

V usage is TRBV5-1 and J usage is TRBJ2-6; 7 nucleotides agree with TRBD1. In germline, CDR1 is SGHRS, CDR2 YFSETQ. V dropped 2 bases and J dropped 1; count of bases not matched to a gene: 9. There are 18 residues in the CDR3. In DNA, the CDR3 is TGCGCCAGCAGCTTCTTAGCAGGGGGATTATCTGGGGCCAACGTCCTGACTTTC. It is translated as CASSFLAGGLSGANVLTF. Variable domain in full (rest from reference TRBV5-1 and TRBJ2-6): KAGVTQTPRYLIKTRGQQVTLSCSPISGHRSVSWYQQTPGQGLQFLFEYFSETQRNKGNFPGRFSGRQFSNSRSEMNVSTLELGDSALYLCASSFLAGGLSGANVLTFGAGSRLTVL.

V usage is TRBV12-1 and J usage is TRBJ2-7; the table calls TRBD2, which could not be checked here. TRBV12-1 is classified as a pseudogene. The CDR3 runs to 14 residues. CDR3 in amino acids: CASSFEGLSYEQYF. The CDR3 DNA reads TGTGCCAGCAGCTTTGAAGGACTATCTTACGAGCAGTACTTC.

This chain joins TRBV29-1 and TRBJ2-1; D is unclear. There are 13 residues in the CDR3. Germline CDR1 is SQVTM and CDR2 is ANQGSEA. Between the trimmed V and J ends, which lost 7 bases and 0 bases, there was a span of 10 bases. The CDR3 DNA is TGCAGCGACAAATCGGGCTCCTACAATGAGCAGTTCTTC. Protein: CSDKSGSYNEQFF.

This clone showed up just once. The genes are TRBV5-1 and TRBJ2-3; 9 bases are shared with TRBD2. Trimming at V came to 1 base and at J to 1 base, leaving 7 bases not matched to a gene. This CDR3 is built from 17 residues. Germline V gives CDR1 SGHRS, CDR2 YFSETQ. The CDR3 sequence: CASSLYPSGDRTDTQYF. The CDR3, as DNA: TGCGCCAGCAGCTTGTATCCTAGCGGGGACCGCACAGATACGCAGTATTTT.

The rearrangement links TRBV27 to TRBJ1-6; the D is unclear. The CDR3 is 13 residues long. V was trimmed by 2 bases and J by 8 bases, leaving 7 bases between them. Germline V gene sequence: CDR1 MNHEY, CDR2 SMNVEV (reference sequence). In DNA, the CDR3 is TGTGCCAGCAGTTTAGATCCCCATTCACCCCTCCACTTT. Encoded protein: CASSLDPHSPLHF.

The chain is built from TRBV19 and TRBJ2-1; D not resolved. V lost 0 bases to trimming and J lost 0 bases, with 6 bases between them. Germline loops: CDR1 LNHDA, CDR2 SQIVND (reference sequence). This CDR3 has 15 amino acids. The DNA of the CDR3 is TGTGCCAGTAGTATAGATCAGTTCTCCTACAATGAGCAGTTCTTC. The encoded protein is CASSIDQFSYNEQFF.

The genes are TRBV7-9 and TRBJ1-2; D is ambiguous. The CDR3 runs 14 residues. Germline V lookup: CDR1 SEHNR, CDR2 FQNEAQ (reference sequence). V dropped 5 bases and J dropped 2 bases, with 12 bases sitting between them. In DNA form, the CDR3 reads TGTGCCAGCAGCCCAGGTGTCCCAAACTATGGCTACACCTTC. It codes for CASSPGVPNYGYTF.

The chain carries TRBV9 and TRBJ2-3; TRBD2 matches at 10 bases. The CDR3 runs to 15 residues. Per the germline V gene, CDR1 is SGDLS and CDR2 is YYNGEE. V gave up 3 bases and J gave up 4 bases; unmatched junction bases: 5. CDR3 DNA sequence: TGTGCCAGCAGCGCCTTAGCGGGAGGCCCAGATACGCAGTATTTT. Amino acids: CASSALAGGPDTQYF.

CDR3 in amino acids: CASRKELNNSPLHF. The CDR3 DNA is TGCGCCAGCAGAAAGGAGTTGAATAATTCACCCCTCCACTTT. J is TRBJ1-6 and V is TRBV5-1; D not certain. CDR1 and CDR2 (germline): SGHRS, YFSETQ. Trimming left V 5 bases short and J 5 bases short, with 11 bases between. The CDR3 totals 14 residues.

The rearrangement uses TRBV5-4 and TRBJ2-7; 7 nucleotides match TRBD1. The CDR3 runs to 14 residues. The V and J ends lost 4 bases and 3 bases, in that order; junction bases with no gene match: 7. Germline V gives CDR1 SGHNT, CDR2 YYREEE (reference sequence). CDR3 DNA: TGTGCCAGCAGCCCCGGGACAGCCATCTACGAGCAGTACTTC. Its translation is CASSPGTAIYEQYF.

The chain carries TRBV5-4 and TRBJ2-1; TRBD2 matches at 10 bases. CDR3 length: 14 amino acids. Germline loops: CDR1 SGHNT, CDR2 YYREEE (reference sequence). J gave up 4 bases and V 4 bases, and 2 bases lay outside the gene matches. The CDR3 spells CASSPTSGYNEQFF. The DNA for the CDR3 is TGTGCCAGCAGCCCGACTAGCGGGTACAATGAGCAGTTCTTC.

This chain connects TRBV5-1 to TRBJ1-1; 11 bases map to TRBD1. This CDR3 is 18 amino acids long. Looked up from germline, CDR1 is SGHRS and CDR2 is YFSETQ. Trimming cost V 2 bases and J 1 base; bases outside gene matches: 10. The CDR3 region is CASSLTTGTGGTNTEAFF. CDR3 in DNA: TGCGCCAGCAGCTTAACTACCGGGACAGGGGGGACGAACACTGAAGCTTTCTTT.

The rearrangement uses TRBV5-1 and TRBJ1-1, with a tentative D call TRBD1 (5 bases). The germline V gene encodes CDR1 SGHRS and CDR2 YFSETQ. V lost 4 bases and J lost 3, with 10 bases in between. This CDR3 contains 13 residues. The CDR3 region is CASSRDGYTEAFF. For the CDR3, the DNA is TGCGCCAGCAGCCGGGACGGATACACTGAAGCTTTCTTT.

The V gene is TRBV7-2, the J gene TRBJ2-5; D is possibly TRBD2 (6 bases). Germline-derived CDR1 and CDR2 are SGHTA and FQGNSA. V dropped 1 base and J dropped 2 bases, with 8 bases sitting between them. The CDR3 spans 14 residues. Here the CDR3 reads CASSLGLAQETQYF. The CDR3 nucleotides read TGTGCCAGCAGCTTAGGGCTAGCGCAAGAGACCCAGTACTTC.

The J gene is TRBJ1-2, the V gene TRBV27; 10 bases agree with TRBD1. J lost 3 bases, V lost 6 bases, and 4 bases had no gene match. Germline V CDR1 and CDR2: MNHEY, SMNVEV (reference sequence). The CDR3 runs to 14 residues. Written as DNA, the CDR3 is TGTGCCAGCAGATTCGGACAGGGGGACTATGGCTACACCTTC. It specifies CASRFGQGDYGYTF.

V gene TRBV10-3 combines with J gene TRBJ2-7; D could derive from TRBD1 or TRBD2 (5 bases each). The CDR3 length is 13 residues. V lost 6 bases to trimming and J lost 5 bases, with 14 bases between them. Germline V gene lookup returns CDR1 ENHRY and CDR2 SYGVKD. CDR3 sequence reads: CAISETRGHEQYF. In DNA form, the CDR3 reads TGTGCCATCAGCGAAACCCGGGGCCACGAGCAGTACTTC.

This clone was recorded only once. CDR3 nucleotides: TGTGCCAGCAGTGAAGGTCCTAGCGGGAGGTCCGGCGACAATGAGCAGTTCTTC. Protein: CASSEGPSGRSGDNEQFF. The chain links TRBV2 to TRBJ2-1; the match to TRBD2 covers 11 bases. V was clipped by 1 base and J by 5 bases; unmatched bases: 10. Germline CDR1 SNHLY, CDR2 FYNNEI. CDR3 size: 18 residues.

This clone was recorded a few times. The chain recombines TRBV4-1 with TRBJ2-5; 8 nucleotides align to TRBD2. The CDR3 has 15 amino acids. CDR1 and CDR2 (germline): MGHRA, YSYEKL. After removal of 0 bases from V and 4 bases from J, the junction contained 4 bases not matched to a gene. As DNA, the CDR3 is TGCGCCAGCAGCCAAGAGGGGACTAGGGTAGAGACCCAGTACTTC. Amino acids: CASSQEGTRVETQYF.

The V call is TRBV9, the J call TRBJ2-3; unclear D gene. The CDR3 runs to 12 residues. Between the trimmed V and J ends, which lost 0 bases and 5 bases, there was a span of 4 bases. Germline CDR1 is SGDLS and CDR2 is YYNGEE. The CDR3 reads CASSVGGDTQYF. CDR3 coding DNA: TGTGCCAGCAGCGTAGGTGGAGATACGCAGTATTTT.

V usage is TRBV2 and J usage is TRBJ2-1; D is possibly TRBD2 (7 bases). Germline V lookup: CDR1 SNHLY, CDR2 FYNNEI. V was cut by 6 bases and J by 3 bases, with 12 bases left in between. The CDR3 is made up of 14 amino acids. CDR3 in amino acids: CASRRGGGYNEQFF. The CDR3 DNA sequence: TGTGCCAGCAGGAGGGGGGGAGGCTACAATGAGCAGTTCTTC.